This T cell receptor (beta chain) emerged from a study of beta chain features in type 1 diabetes. Study-level information: All of the samples together had some 110 million sorted cells examined. Whole-study results and caveats: For cells with high TCR expression, cDNA sequencing could yield over-representation. TCRB CDR3s from Type 1 diabetes patients were moderately but significantly shorter in all four CD4+ subsets. A closer apparent resemblance between naive, central memory and Treg TCRB repertoires was seen in patients than in healthy donors.

Sequenced material consisted of expressed TCRB transcripts (all of the isolated RNA was reverse transcribed). The assay was immunoSEQ multiplex PCR, and TCRdb's table has in-frame clones only and misses some. The table shows hundreds of thousands of clones, with over 10% occurring only once. Sorting based on CD45RO/CCR7/CD25/CD127/CD95/CD27 separated CD4+ naive, central memory, regulatory and stem cell-like memory cells. The germline CDR1 and CDR2 sequences are SQVTM and ANQGSEA. The CDR3 runs to 12 residues. This clone occurred a few times. The antigen remains unidentified. Sequenced material: naive CD4+ T cells from blood. This chain links TRBV29-1 with TRBJ2-5; D is ambiguous. The DNA end is a closer match to TRBJ2-7, so the J assignment may be wrong. The source of this sequence is a man younger than 35 with type 1 diabetes. CDR3 in amino acids: CSVIDPSYEQYF. DNA for the CDR3: TGCAGCGTTATAGACCCGTCCTACGAGCAGTACTTC.